These 26 T cell receptor beta chains originate from one sample sequenced in a study of control samples from healthy donors and cancer patients (dated by TCRdb to about 2020). Library method: the immunoSEQ multiplex PCR assay. As stored in TCRdb, this immuneACCESS dataset retains in-frame rearrangements with V and J assigned. A fraction of the clones does not appear; measured against another copy, unresolved V genes explain less than half of the discrepancy, and the remainder lacks a known reason. Counted in this sample were 75,000 to 100,000 clones; 80% to 95% of them appeared once. The top ten constitute around 3% of the sample. The sample comprised blood. The receptors stem from a human donor in good health. The donor label of this sample is uncertain.

The gene calls are TRBV5-1 and TRBJ1-1; D is unclear. V lost 4 bases and J lost 1, with 11 bases in between. Per the germline V gene, CDR1 is SGHRS and CDR2 is YFSETQ. CDR3 size: 14 residues. CDR3 protein: CASSPAQTNTEAFF. The CDR3 region has the DNA TGCGCCAGCAGCCCCGCACAAACGAACACTGAAGCTTTCTTT.

The table lists this clone with a few counts. The chain has TRBV20-1 and TRBJ1-4; D ambiguous. The CDR3 totals 14 residues. V was pared by 3 bases and J by 0 bases, with 8 bases between. Germline CDR1 reads DFQATT; CDR2 reads SNEGSKA (reference sequence). The CDR3 sequence is CSASVLPTNEKLFF. CDR3 DNA: TGCAGTGCTAGTGTCCTCCCAACTAATGAAAAACTGTTTTTT.

V gene TRBV7-3 combines with J gene TRBJ2-5; tentative D call: TRBD2 (7 bases). This CDR3 contains 15 residues. V lost 6 bases and J lost 3, with 17 bases in between. Germline V CDR1 and CDR2: SGHTA, FQGTGA. CDR3 DNA: TGTGCCAGCAGTTCTATGCCGGGGGGCAAAGAGACCCAGTACTTC. The encoded protein is CASSSMPGGKETQYF.

The chain carries TRBV19 and TRBJ1-2; D is uncertain. This CDR3 is built from 12 residues. The V end was cut by 7 bases, the J end by 8 bases, with 14 bases between. The germline V gene has CDR1 LNHDA and CDR2 SQIVND (reference sequence). The CDR3 bases are TGTGCCAGTAAGACCGGACGTGGCGGCTACACCTTC. Residues: CASKTGRGGYTF.

V usage is TRBV6-6 and J usage is TRBJ2-1; perhaps TRBD1 as D (5 bases). The CDR3 consists of 12 residues. Germline values: CDR1 MNHNY, CDR2 SVGAGI (reference sequence). V shed 6 bases and J shed 10 bases, with 13 bases lying between them. CDR3 DNA sequence: TGTGCCAGCAGACTTCAGGGATCCGAGCAGTTCTTC. This translates into CASRLQGSEQFF.

For the CDR3, the DNA is TGCGCCAGCCAGACTAGCCCGAACACCGGGGAGCTGTTTTTT. Protein sequence: CASQTSPNTGELFF. The gene calls are TRBV10-2 and TRBJ2-2, with TRBD2 identical over 7 bases. The CDR3 runs to 14 residues. Looked up from germline, CDR1 is WSHSY and CDR2 is SAAADI. Losses at the gene ends were 8 bases for V and 0 bases for J; bases not matched to a gene: 3.

V is TRBV28 and J is TRBJ1-6, with 8 nucleotides matching TRBD1. The CDR3 is 14 residues long. From germline, CDR1 is MDHEN and CDR2 SYDVKM. With 5 bases clipped from V and 13 bases from J, the junction kept 10 bases outside the gene matches. The CDR3 DNA sequence: TGTGCCAGCAGTATCACAGGGGGAGTGTTGCCCCTCCACTTT. Its protein product is CASSITGGVLPLHF.

This chain connects TRBV29-1 to TRBJ1-2; unclear D gene. The CDR3 is 13 amino acids. V gave up 2 bases and J gave up 3 bases, with 10 bases separating them. Looked up from germline, CDR1 is SQVTM and CDR2 is ANQGSEA. The CDR3 bases are TGCAGCGTTGAAAGGGAAACTGACTATGGCTACACCTTC. Protein: CSVERETDYGYTF.

This sequence joins TRBV9 and TRBJ2-1, with 9 bases lining up with TRBD1. The trim removed 4 bases at V and 7 bases at J, leaving 9 bases unmatched. Per germline, CDR1 SGDLS and CDR2 YYNGEE. The length of the CDR3 is 15 residues. CDR3 amino acids: CASSRMGQGGNEQFF. The DNA of the CDR3 is TGTGCCAGCAGCCGGATGGGACAGGGTGGGAATGAGCAGTTCTTC. Full variable domain (rest looked up from reference TRBV9 and TRBJ2-1): DSGVTQTPKHLITATGQRVTLRCSPRSGDLSVYWYQQSLDQGLQFLIQYYNGEERAKGNILERFSAQQFPDLHSELNLSSLELGDSALYFCASSRMGQGGNEQFFGPGTRLTVL.

V gene TRBV7-2 combines with J gene TRBJ1-1; D remains ambiguous. The V gene's germline CDR1 is SGHTA and CDR2 FQGNSA. This CDR3 has 13 amino acids. V lost 3 bases, J lost 7 bases, and 12 bases lay in between. In DNA form, the CDR3 reads TGTGCCAGCAGCTTGGAGATTCCGGGTGAAGCTTTCTTT. This codes for CASSLEIPGEAFF.

The genes are TRBV18 and TRBJ1-6; D might be TRBD1 (6 bases). Germline loops: CDR1 KGHSH, CDR2 LQKENI. Trimming pared 5 bases from V and 5 bases from J, leaving 10 bases between. CDR3 length: 14 residues. Here the CDR3 DNA reads TGTGCCAGCTCATCACAGGGCGATAATTCACCCCTCCACTTT. Translation gives CASSSQGDNSPLHF. Drawing the rest from reference TRBV18 and TRBJ1-6, the complete variable domain is NAGVMQNPRHLVRRRGQEARLRCSPMKGHSHVYWYRQLPEEGLKFMVYLQKENIIDESGMPKERFSAEFPKEGPSILRIQQVVRGDSAAYFCASSSQGDNSPLHFGNGTRLTVT.

This sequence joins TRBV5-5 and TRBJ1-2; D is unresolved. With 0 bases removed from V and 3 bases from J, the gap between germline ends came to 9 bases. Germline-derived CDR1 and CDR2 are SGHKS and YYEKEE (reference sequence). The CDR3 is made up of 14 amino acids. CDR3 residues: CASSLGTDYYGYTF. As DNA, the CDR3 is TGTGCCAGCAGCTTGGGGACCGATTACTATGGCTACACCTTC. Complete variable domain (other parts from reference TRBV5-5 and TRBJ1-2): DAGVTQSPTHLIKTRGQQVTLRCSPISGHKSVSWYQQVLGQGPQFIFQYYEKEERGRGNFPDRFSARQFPNYSSELNVNALLLGDSALYLCASSLGTDYYGYTFGSGTRLTVV.

J is TRBJ1-6 and V is TRBV2; possibly TRBD1 for D (6 bases). Per germline, CDR1 SNHLY and CDR2 FYNNEI. The CDR3 totals 14 residues. The ends were cut back, 5 bases at V and 8 bases at J, with 13 bases in the middle. Written as DNA, the CDR3 is TGTGCCAGCAGTAACAGGGTATGGGATTCACCCCTCCACTTT. Residues: CASSNRVWDSPLHF.

The chain carries TRBV3-1 (or the pseudogene TRBV3-2) and TRBJ2-2, with D possibly being TRBD2 (5 bases). Deletions cut 0 bases from V and 2 bases from J, with 10 bases between. This CDR3 spans 16 amino acids. The germline CDR1 and CDR2 sequences are LGHDT and YNNKEL (reference sequence). For the CDR3, the DNA is TGTGCCAGCAGCCAAGATAGACTACAAAACACCGGGGAGCTGTTTTTT. Residues: CASSQDRLQNTGELFF.

This chain connects TRBV15 to TRBJ1-1; no firm D call. The CDR3 is 15 residues long. CDR1 is LNHNV, CDR2 YYDKDF, per germline (reference sequence). Trimming removed 0 bases at V and 0 bases at J, with 8 bases between. CDR3 nucleotide sequence: TGTGCCACCAGCAGAGATCGGAATCTGAACACTGAAGCTTTCTTT. It is translated as CATSRDRNLNTEAFF.

This chain uses TRBV15 with TRBJ2-1; D is perhaps TRBD1 (5 bases). CDR1 and CDR2 from the germline V gene are LNHNV and YYDKDF (reference sequence). CDR3 length: 15 residues. Trimming shortened V by 0 bases and J by 3 bases, and 9 bases separated the two germline ends. CDR3: CATSREGPDYNEQFF. CDR3 in DNA: TGTGCCACCAGCAGAGAGGGGCCGGACTACAATGAGCAGTTCTTC.

This chain connects TRBV4-2 to TRBJ1-1; D possibly corresponds to TRBD1 (5 bases). The CDR3 sequence is 14 residues long. Germline CDR1 LGHNA, CDR2 YNFKEQ. V lost 1 base and J 11 bases, leaving 17 bases between the germline ends. In DNA, the CDR3 is TGTGCCAGCAGCCAAGCTCGGGGGGAGGGTGGGGCTTTCTTT. Translating it yields CASSQARGEGGAFF.

The rearrangement joins TRBV14 to TRBJ1-6; the D is unclear. This CDR3 is built from 13 residues. Trimming stripped 6 bases from V and 10 bases from J, with 13 bases between. CDR1 is SGHDN and CDR2 is FVKESK in the germline V gene. CDR3 sequence (DNA): TGTGCCAGCAGTCCCAATACCGTGTCACCCCTCCACTTT. Translated: CASSPNTVSPLHF.

The chain links TRBV5-1 to TRBJ2-1; 8 bases agree with TRBD2. The germline gives CDR1 SGHRS, CDR2 YFSETQ. This CDR3 region has 16 residues. V lost 4 bases to trimming and J lost 9 bases; unmatched junction nucleotides: 15. For the CDR3, the DNA is TGCGCCAGCAGCCGGGAGGGTAGCGGGTATAGTGGTGAGCAGTTCTTC. Amino acids: CASSREGSGYSGEQFF.

The chain combines TRBV6-2 or TRBV6-3 with TRBJ2-7, with D maybe TRBD1 (6 bases). The germline CDR1 and CDR2 sequences are MNHEY and SVGEGT. The CDR3 is 15 residues long. With 6 bases removed from V and 1 base from J, the gap between germline ends came to 16 bases. The CDR3: CASSRGQSPSYEQYV. The DNA for the CDR3 is TGTGCCAGCAGCCGCGGACAGTCCCCATCCTACGAGCAGTACGTC.

The chain uses TRBV24-1 and TRBJ1-2; D not resolved. The CDR3 covers 14 residues. The ends were cut back, 9 bases at V and 1 base at J, with 14 bases in the middle. The germline V gene encodes CDR1 KGHDR and CDR2 SFDVKD. The CDR3 coding sequence is TGTGCCACCCAACCACGGGAAGATAACTATGGCTACACCTTC. Its translation: CATQPREDNYGYTF.

The gene calls are TRBV3-1 (or the pseudogene TRBV3-2) and TRBJ1-5, with D unresolved. Between the trimmed V and J ends, which lost 4 bases and 5 bases, there was a span of 15 bases. CDR3 length: 15 amino acids. From germline, CDR1 is LGHDT and CDR2 YNNKEL (reference sequence). The CDR3 bases are TGTGCCAGCAGCCCCCCCCGAATCGCACATCAGCCCCAGCATTTT. Translated: CASSPPRIAHQPQHF.

The chain recombines TRBV10-3 with TRBJ2-3; D assignment may be TRBD1 or TRBD2 (5 bases each). Trimming left V 9 bases short and J 2 bases short, with 18 bases between. CDR1 is ENHRY and CDR2 is SYGVKD in the germline V gene. The CDR3 is made up of 15 amino acids. The CDR3 spells CAIGMGDGYTDTQYF. The CDR3 region has the DNA TGTGCCATTGGCATGGGGGACGGCTACACAGATACGCAGTATTTT.

V is TRBV28 and J is TRBJ1-1, with D perhaps matching TRBD1 (5 bases). CDR1 is MDHEN and CDR2 is SYDVKM in the germline V gene. With 8 bases removed from V and 1 base from J, the gap between germline ends came to 17 bases. The CDR3 is made up of 15 amino acids. In DNA, the CDR3 is TGTGCCAGCCGTCAGCCGGGACTCCGGAACACTGAAGCTTTCTTT. Amino acid sequence: CASRQPGLRNTEAFF.

This clone appeared once. The chain recombines TRBV7-9 with TRBJ2-5; 7 bases map to TRBD2. V trimming: 4 bases; J trimming: 4 bases; junction bases outside the gene matches: 15. The length of the CDR3 is 17 residues. The germline V gene has CDR1 SEHNR and CDR2 FQNEAQ (reference sequence). The CDR3 protein is CASSSTPDYRGGETQYF. DNA of the CDR3: TGTGCCAGCAGCTCTACCCCAGACTACCGCGGGGGAGAGACCCAGTACTTC.

The V call is TRBV2, the J call TRBJ1-1; D is undetermined. Per germline, CDR1 SNHLY and CDR2 FYNNEI. V lost 2 bases, J lost 1 base, and 8 bases lay in between. This CDR3 region has 14 residues. The CDR3 reads CASSEFAGNTEAFF. Written as DNA, the CDR3 is TGTGCCAGCAGTGAATTTGCAGGGAACACTGAAGCTTTCTTT.